The 3 T cell receptor beta chains in this list originate from one sample, sequenced in a study of shared clonotypes between healthy human individuals (dated by TCRdb to about 2020). Libraries came from the immunoSEQ multiplex PCR assay. TCRdb holds this immuneACCESS table with in-frame rearrangements only. Some clones are missing; in checked studies, unresolved V genes explain under half, and the rest has no known cause. The table for this sample lists about 1.1 million clones; 70% to 80% of them were counted only once. The ten biggest clones cover 0.52% of the sample. Material for sequencing was memory CD4+ T cells from PBMCs. What this sample's cell subset or site label stands for: CD45RA-negative fraction. These receptors all stem from a man between 18 and 35 years old in good health. Some clones in this sample may be carry-over from other donors' samples.

CDR3 amino acids: CASSYEFPTDTQYF. The CDR3 DNA follows: TGTGCCAGCAGTTATGAGTTCCCCACAGATACGCAGTATTTT. The chain combines TRBV6-5 with TRBJ2-3; D is undetermined. Per germline, CDR1 MNHEY and CDR2 SVGAGI. The germline V and J ends were trimmed by 3 bases and 2 bases, with 9 bases remaining between them. The CDR3 contains 14 residues.

The chain links TRBV6-6 to TRBJ1-6; D is perhaps TRBD1 (6 bases). In germline, CDR1 is MNHNY, CDR2 SVGAGI (reference sequence). V lost 6 bases and J lost 9, with 18 bases in between. This CDR3 contains 15 residues. The CDR3 reads CASRPTQGVSSPLHF. CDR3 nucleotide sequence: TGTGCCAGCAGGCCTACACAGGGCGTCAGTTCACCCCTCCACTTT.

The chain has TRBV7-7 and TRBJ2-7, with 7 bases aligning to TRBD1. The CDR3 length is 13 residues. V dropped 6 bases and J dropped 2; count of bases not matched to a gene: 4. CDR1 is SSHAT, CDR2 FNYEAQ, per germline (reference sequence). The CDR3 bases are TGTGCCAGCAGGCAGGGACAGACCTACGAGCAGTACTTC. Translating it yields CASRQGQTYEQYF. Combining the CDR3 with reference TRBV7-7 and TRBJ2-7 gives the whole variable domain GAGVSQSPRYKVTKRGQDVTLRCDPISSHATLYWYQQALGQGPEFLTYFNYEAQPDKSGLPSDRFSAERPEGSISTLTIQRTEQRDSAMYRCASRQGQTYEQYFGPGTRLTVT.